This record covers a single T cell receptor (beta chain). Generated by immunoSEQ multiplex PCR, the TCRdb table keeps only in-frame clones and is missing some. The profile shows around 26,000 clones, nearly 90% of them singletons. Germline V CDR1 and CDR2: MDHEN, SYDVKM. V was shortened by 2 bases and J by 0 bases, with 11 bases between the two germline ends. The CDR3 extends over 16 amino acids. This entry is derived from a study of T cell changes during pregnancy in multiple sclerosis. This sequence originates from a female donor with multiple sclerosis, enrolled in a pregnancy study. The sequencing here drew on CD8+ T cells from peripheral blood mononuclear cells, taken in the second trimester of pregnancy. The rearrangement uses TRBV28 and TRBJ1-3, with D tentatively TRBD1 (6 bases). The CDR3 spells CASSLPGAISGNTIYF. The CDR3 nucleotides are TGTGCCAGCAGTTTACCAGGGGCCATCTCTGGAAACACCATATATTTT.